This section outlines one TCR beta chain sequence together with its context. Antigen: not known. Looked up from germline, CDR1 is PRHDT and CDR2 is FYEKMQ (reference sequence). The V and J ends lost 0 bases and 9 bases respectively, with 5 bases between them. This CDR3 spans 11 amino acids. PCR primers comprised 60 Vbeta and 13 Jbeta primers. Generated by immunoSEQ multiplex PCR, the TCRdb table keeps only in-frame clones and is missing some. In the table there are under 95,000 clones, more than 60% of which are singletons. This sample is part of a study of cytomegalovirus exposure and HLA in healthy donors. Study findings and constraints: Earlier findings revealed that most TCR beta V segments proved productive either about 90% or about 30% of the time. TCR beta sequences reportedly predicted most subjects' HLA-A and HLA-B alleles accurately. Among donors in an Asian-associated ancestry cluster, a later analysis reportedly found fewer N-insertions than the approximately 700-donor mean.

Sample: PBMCs. The chain carries TRBV13 and TRBJ1-1; D call uncertain. This TCR was sampled from a man aged 35 to 55 in good health and CMV-seronegative. The CDR3: CASSLGSQAFF. In DNA, the CDR3 is TGTGCCAGCAGCTTAGGGTCTCAAGCTTTCTTT.